The 18 T cell receptor beta chains reported below all come from one sample, sequenced in a study of blood T cells in healthy people across ages. Sample-barcoded 5' priming and a J-beta primer mix drove a second PCR of 7 to 11 cycles. TCRdb reanalysed the 5' RACE reads using MiXCR and keeps one entry per CDR3 protein. In the table there are 500,000 to 600,000 distinct CDR3 sequences, 25% to 30% of which are singletons. The sequencing input was blood. The receptors originated from a woman aged 65 to 85 in good health.

The V and J genes are TRBV24-1 and TRBJ2-3; 12 bases line up with TRBD2. Per the germline V gene, CDR1 is KGHDR and CDR2 is SFDVKD. J gave up 3 bases and V 9 bases, and 6 bases lay outside the gene matches. The CDR3 length is 15 residues. The CDR3 spells CATSSGGARTDTQYF. The CDR3 DNA reads as TGTGCCACCTCTAGCGGGGGGGCGAGGACAGATACGCAGTATTTT.

There are a few counts of this clonotype. An end of the junction differs from the germline gene, which may be a read error. This chain links TRBV20-1 with TRBJ2-3; D is uncertain. This CDR3 has 12 residues. Germline lookup yields CDR1 DFQATT and CDR2 SNEGSKA (reference sequence). In nucleotides, the CDR3 is TGCAGTGCTAGTACCACCACAGATGCGCAGTATTTT. This translates into CSASTTTDAQYF.

This clonotype was counted only a few times. The junction and the germline gene differ at one end; a read error may be behind it. This rearrangement joins TRBV12-3 or TRBV12-4 to TRBJ2-5; 12 positions match TRBD2. The CDR3 spans 15 residues. CDR3 region: CAGSLWTSGVETQYF. As DNA, the CDR3 is TGTGCCGGCAGTTTATGGACTAGCGGGGTAGAGACCCAGTACTTC.

This clonotype was seen a handful of times. This chain uses TRBV12-3 or TRBV12-4 with TRBJ2-4; D gene ambiguous. This CDR3 contains 12 residues. The V and J ends lost 6 bases and 2 bases respectively, with 5 bases between them. In nucleotides, the CDR3 is TGTGCCAGCAGCCGAACCAAAAACATTCAGTACTTC. Translated, it gives CASSRTKNIQYF.

The chain employs TRBV6-5 and TRBJ1-6; 9 bases agree with TRBD1. The CDR3 has 17 residues. CDR1 is MNHEY, CDR2 SVGAGI, per germline. The V segment lost 4 bases and the J segment 0 bases; nucleotides outside the gene matches: 4. Here the CDR3 DNA reads TGTGCCAGCAGTTCAGACAGGGGGAGCTCCTATAATTCACCCCTCCACTTT. Residues: CASSSDRGSSYNSPLHF.

The V and J genes are TRBV15 and TRBJ2-5; D is possibly TRBD2 (5 bases). Trimming pared 7 bases from V and 5 bases from J, leaving 14 bases between. The CDR3 has 13 residues. Germline loops: CDR1 LNHNV, CDR2 YYDKDF (reference sequence). For the CDR3, the DNA is TGTGCCACCACGGGGTACGGTAGTGAGACCCAGTACTTC. Amino acids: CATTGYGSETQYF.

The gene calls are TRBV3-1 and TRBJ2-3, with D possibly being TRBD2 (5 bases). The CDR3 extends over 14 amino acids. V was shortened by 2 bases and J by 10 bases, with 16 bases between the two germline ends. The V gene's germline CDR1 is LGHDT and CDR2 YNNKEL (reference sequence). The DNA for the CDR3 is TGTGCCAGCAGCCAACCCGTCCGGGGAGAGCCGCAGTATTTT. Translated: CASSQPVRGEPQYF.

The chain links TRBV5-1 to TRBJ1-5, with D possibly TRBD1 on 6 matching bases. Trimming cost V 0 bases and J 5 bases, with 15 bases left between them. Germline V gene lookup returns CDR1 SGHRS and CDR2 YFSETQ. The CDR3 is 16 residues long. Here the CDR3 DNA reads TGCGCCAGCAGCTTGGGATTTGCCGGGGGCGATCAGCCCCAGCATTTT. Translating gives CASSLGFAGGDQPQHF.

The V and J genes are TRBV5-1 and TRBJ2-5, with D maybe TRBD2 (6 bases). The germline CDR1 and CDR2 sequences are SGHRS and YFSETQ. V lost 0 bases, J lost 2 bases, and 14 bases lay in between. This CDR3 contains 16 residues. DNA of the CDR3: TGCGCCAGCAGCTTGGGCCGGACTAACCCACAAGAGACCCAGTACTTC. It specifies CASSLGRTNPQETQYF.

This clonotype was counted once. The CDR3 sequence: CASSFDRYSYEQYF. The CDR3 nucleotides are TGTGCCAGCAGCTTTGACAGATACTCCTACGAGCAGTACTTC. V and J are TRBV7-2 and TRBJ2-7; D is possibly TRBD1 (5 bases). Per germline, CDR1 SGHTA and CDR2 FQGNSA. V dropped 3 bases and J dropped 0 bases, with 9 bases sitting between them. The CDR3 totals 14 residues.

The chain links TRBV29-1 to TRBJ1-1; D remains ambiguous. The CDR3 contains 11 residues. Germline lookup yields CDR1 SQVTM and CDR2 ANQGSEA. V dropped 7 bases and J dropped 7 bases, with 13 bases sitting between them. CDR3 sequence (DNA): TGCAGCGCCATTGCCCCGGGTGAAGCTTTCTTT. Protein product: CSAIAPGEAFF.

In this sample, this clonotype turned up a few times. CDR3 amino acids: CASSLDTLYEAFF. The CDR3 region has the DNA TGTGCCAGCAGCTTGGACACCCTCTATGAAGCTTTCTTT. The chain has TRBV7-9 and TRBJ1-1, with TRBD1 as a possible D gene (5 bases). The CDR3 runs 13 residues. V lost 3 bases, J lost 7 bases, and 12 bases lay in between. Germline loops: CDR1 SEHNR, CDR2 FQNEAQ (reference sequence).

This sequence joins TRBV28 and TRBJ2-3, with a possible D match to TRBD2 (5 bases). This CDR3 region has 16 residues. The V gene lost 4 bases and the J gene lost 1 base, with 15 bases spanning the gap. Germline-derived CDR1 and CDR2 are MDHEN and SYDVKM. This CDR3 reads CASSSLRGYGTDTQYF. The CDR3 DNA sequence: TGTGCCAGCAGTTCTCTAAGAGGGTACGGCACAGATACGCAGTATTTT. Looking up the rest from reference TRBV28 and TRBJ2-3 gives the full variable domain: DVKVTQSSRYLVKRTGEKVFLECVQDMDHENMFWYRQDPGLGLRLIYFSYDVKMKEKGDIPEGYSVSREKKERFSLILESASTNQTSMYLCASSSLRGYGTDTQYFGPGTRLTVL.

The V and J genes are TRBV7-2 and TRBJ2-2, with TRBD1 as a possible D gene (5 bases). The V end was cut by 5 bases, the J end by 0 bases, with 10 bases between. The CDR3 is 15 residues long. The germline V gene has CDR1 SGHTA and CDR2 FQGNSA. The CDR3 spells CASSSRVSNTGELFF. CDR3 sequence (DNA): TGTGCCAGCAGCAGCAGGGTATCGAACACCGGGGAGCTGTTTTTT.

This chain joins TRBV6-1 and TRBJ1-1; possible D gene TRBD1, 5 bases. Trimming left V 7 bases short and J 6 bases short, with 15 bases between. This CDR3 comprises 13 residues. Germline values: CDR1 MNHNS, CDR2 SASEGT. CDR3 in DNA: TGTGCCAGCACTCCCCCGGGGCTCTCTGAAGCTTTCTTT. Encoded protein: CASTPPGLSEAFF.

V and J are TRBV7-9 and TRBJ1-5; a weak D match, TRBD1 (6 bases). Germline V gene data show CDR1 as SEHNR and CDR2 as FQNEAQ (reference sequence). The CDR3 is 14 amino acids. V lost 5 bases and J 3 bases, leaving 11 bases between the germline ends. The DNA for the CDR3 is TGTGCCAGCAGCCCCGGGACAAACAATCAGCCCCAGCATTTT. Amino acids: CASSPGTNNQPQHF.

The rearrangement uses TRBV6-1 and TRBJ1-2; TRBD1 aligns across 8 bases. CDR3 length: 15 amino acids. From germline, CDR1 is MNHNS and CDR2 SASEGT. The trim removed 2 bases at V and 2 bases at J, leaving 4 bases unmatched. CDR3 region: CASSEWTGKNYGYTF. CDR3 nucleotides: TGTGCCAGCAGTGAATGGACAGGGAAGAACTATGGCTACACCTTC.

This clonotype was detected only a few times. J is TRBJ2-7 and V is TRBV6-5; D possibly corresponds to TRBD2 (6 bases). Per the germline V gene, CDR1 is MNHEY and CDR2 is SVGAGI. The CDR3 has 13 residues. V gave up 4 bases and J gave up 2 bases, with 9 bases separating them. CDR3 sequence: CASSFSGPYEQYF. The CDR3 DNA is TGTGCCAGCAGTTTTAGCGGACCCTACGAGCAGTACTTC.